This passage covers 15 T cell receptor beta chains from one sample sequenced in a study of lymphopenia after photon versus proton radiotherapy. Only in-frame clones appear in the TCRdb table, and some are missing; sequencing was by immunoSEQ multiplex PCR. There are about 83,000 clones in the sample; around four fifths occur only once, and 1.3% to 1.5% lies in the top ten. Sample: peripheral blood, taken from a patient treated with proton-based radiotherapy. Receptors originate from a man aged 60-69 years with pancreatic cancer.

In its sample, this clone was seen a few times. Here the CDR3 DNA reads TGCAGTACTGGGCGGGAGGGCTTCAATGAGCAGTTCTTC. Protein sequence: CSTGREGFNEQFF. The chain combines TRBV29-1 with TRBJ2-1; TRBD2 matches at 9 bases. Germline V gene sequence: CDR1 SQVTM, CDR2 ANQGSEA. The CDR3 covers 13 residues.

The gene calls are TRBV7-2 and TRBJ1-3; TRBD1 matches 10 bases. The CDR3 loop spans 16 amino acids. CDR1 SGHTA and CDR2 FQGNSA come from the germline V gene. V dropped 4 bases and J dropped 1; count of bases not matched to a gene: 4. CDR3 nucleotides: TGTGCCAGCAGCTACCGGACAGGGGGTTCTGGAAACACCATATATTTT. Amino acid sequence: CASSYRTGGSGNTIYF.

CDR3 loop: CASSTYGRGSYEQYF. CDR3 nucleotides: TGTGCCAGCAGCACCTATGGACGCGGATCCTACGAGCAGTACTTC. V gene TRBV5-4 combines with J gene TRBJ2-7, with no clear D. CDR3 length equals 15 residues. V was shortened by 4 bases and J by 1 base, with 15 bases between the two germline ends. CDR1 SGHNT and CDR2 YYREEE come from the germline V gene (reference sequence).

A single count supports this clone. V usage is TRBV7-2 and J usage is TRBJ1-1; tentative D call: TRBD1 (5 bases). This CDR3 spans 16 amino acids. CDR1 and CDR2 (germline): SGHTA, FQGNSA. V lost 2 bases and J 9 bases, leaving 22 bases between the germline ends. This chain's CDR3 is CASSLSGARAQTQAFF. The CDR3 DNA is TGTGCCAGCAGCTTAAGCGGGGCGCGGGCCCAAACGCAAGCTTTCTTT.

The chain joins TRBV14 to TRBJ1-1; D gene ambiguous. Germline values: CDR1 SGHDN, CDR2 FVKESK. This CDR3 comprises 14 residues. Deletions cut 5 bases from V and 0 bases from J, with 10 bases between. The CDR3 spells CASSTPGMNTEAFF. CDR3 in DNA: TGTGCCAGCAGCACCCCGGGGATGAACACTGAAGCTTTCTTT.

Turning to this clone: An end of the junction does not agree with germline; a read error may underlie this. This chain joins TRBV18 and TRBJ1-1; 8 bases are a match to TRBD1. The CDR3 loop spans 14 amino acids. CDR1 KGHSH and CDR2 LQKENI come from the germline V gene. The CDR3 nucleotides read TGTGCCAGCTCACCCGACAGGGGATCCACTGAAGTTTTCTTT. Translating it yields CASSPDRGSTEVFF. Full variable domain (missing parts from reference TRBV18 and TRBJ1-1): NAGVMQNPRHLVRRRGQEARLRCSPMKGHSHVYWYRQLPEEGLKFMVYLQKENIIDESGMPKERFSAEFPKEGPSILRIQQVVRGDSAAYFCASSPDRGSTEVFFGQGTRLTVV.

The J gene is TRBJ2-7, the V gene TRBV28; D remains unclear. V was pared by 7 bases and J by 7 bases, with 14 bases between. Germline V CDR1 and CDR2: MDHEN, SYDVKM. CDR3 size: 12 residues. CDR3 bases: TGTGCCAGCACCCGGTCGCGAAGGGAGCAGTACTTC. This codes for CASTRSRREQYF.

The chain couples TRBV18 to TRBJ1-4; TRBD1 matches 10 bases. V shed 3 bases and J 5 bases; nucleotides not matched to a gene: 6. Germline lookup yields CDR1 KGHSH and CDR2 LQKENI. The CDR3 consists of 16 residues. CDR3 sequence (DNA): TGTGCCAGCTCACCCCCCTCGGGACAGGGGAATGAAAAACTGTTTTTT. It encodes CASSPPSGQGNEKLFF.

The rearrangement joins TRBV7-9 to TRBJ1-2; D is unresolved. The CDR3 covers 9 residues. V lost 10 bases and J lost 2, with 2 bases in between. Per the germline V gene, CDR1 is SEHNR and CDR2 is FQNEAQ (reference sequence). The CDR3 here is CAKNYGYTF. CDR3 sequence (DNA): TGTGCCAAAAACTATGGCTACACCTTC.

The chain couples TRBV29-1 to TRBJ1-1; D ambiguous. Trimming removed 7 bases from V and 4 bases from J, with 28 bases in between. This CDR3 contains 17 residues. Germline CDR1 reads SQVTM; CDR2 reads ANQGSEA. The CDR3 nucleotides are TGCAGCGGTCTCGATTTGGAAGGGCCTCGATCTAGCACTGAAGCTTTCTTT. It translates to CSGLDLEGPRSSTEAFF.

The genes are TRBV5-4 and TRBJ2-4, with 16 bases that match TRBD2. V trimming: 4 bases; J trimming: 7 bases; junction bases outside the gene matches: 8. This CDR3 spans 17 amino acids. Germline V gene sequence: CDR1 SGHNT, CDR2 YYREEE (reference sequence). CDR3 region: CASSAGTSGRATNIQYF. Here the CDR3 DNA reads TGTGCCAGCAGCGCCGGGACTAGCGGGAGGGCCACGAACATTCAGTACTTC.

The V and J genes are TRBV19 and TRBJ2-7; either TRBD1 or TRBD2 may supply D (5 bases each). This CDR3 contains 14 residues. The germline CDR1 and CDR2 sequences are LNHDA and SQIVND (reference sequence). Trimming took 7 bases from V and 1 from J, leaving 14 bases between them. The CDR3 sequence: CASTSGTGSYEQYF. For the CDR3, the DNA is TGTGCCAGTACCTCCGGGACGGGGTCCTACGAGCAGTACTTC.

J is TRBJ1-1 and V is TRBV14; D ambiguous. The CDR3 is 13 residues long. Germline V gives CDR1 SGHDN, CDR2 FVKESK. Trimming pared 1 base from V and 5 bases from J, leaving 8 bases between. The CDR3 loop is CASSQGPSTEAFF. The CDR3 nucleotides are TGTGCCAGCAGCCAAGGGCCGAGTACTGAAGCTTTCTTT.

V gene TRBV7-3 combines with J gene TRBJ2-1; maybe TRBD2 (5 bases). This CDR3 is built from 15 residues. V shed 1 base and J shed 7 bases, with 14 bases lying between them. The germline V gene encodes CDR1 SGHTA and CDR2 FQGTGA. This CDR3 reads CASSLRRAQSNEQFF. For the CDR3, the DNA is TGTGCCAGCAGCTTAAGGCGGGCCCAATCGAATGAGCAGTTCTTC.

The gene calls are TRBV5-4 and TRBJ2-1; 9 bases agree with TRBD2. V lost 4 bases, J lost 6 bases, and 11 bases stayed unmatched. CDR3 length: 16 residues. Germline V gene sequence: CDR1 SGHNT, CDR2 YYREEE (reference sequence). The CDR3 DNA follows: TGTGCCAGCAGCGACGTTGGGGGCGGGAGGGTCAATGAGCAGTTCTTC. It codes for CASSDVGGGRVNEQFF.